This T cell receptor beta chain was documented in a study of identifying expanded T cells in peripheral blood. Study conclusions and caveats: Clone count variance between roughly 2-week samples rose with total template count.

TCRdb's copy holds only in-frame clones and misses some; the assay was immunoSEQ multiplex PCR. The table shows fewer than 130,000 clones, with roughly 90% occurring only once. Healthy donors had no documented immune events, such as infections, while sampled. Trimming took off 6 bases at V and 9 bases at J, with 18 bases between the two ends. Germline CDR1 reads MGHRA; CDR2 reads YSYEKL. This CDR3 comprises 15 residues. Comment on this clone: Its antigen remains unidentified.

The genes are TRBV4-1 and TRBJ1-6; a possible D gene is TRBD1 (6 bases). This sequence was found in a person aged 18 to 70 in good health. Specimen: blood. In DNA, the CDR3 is TGCGCCAGCAGACAGCGGCAGGGGTCTTTTTCACCCCTCCACTTT. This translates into CASRQRQGSFSPLHF.